The 16 T cell receptor beta chains below come from one sample, sequenced in a study of PD-1 blockade in classical Hodgkin lymphoma. Profiled with immunoSEQ multiplex PCR; TCRdb holds only in-frame clones, not every one. The sample has 40,000 or so clones; about 87% are singletons. With no exception, relapse followed autologous stem cell transplantation in all patients, and brentuximab vedotin exposure varied. Sequencing used peripheral blood mononuclear cells (PBMCs), obtained at baseline. These receptor sequences come from a human donor with classical Hodgkin lymphoma.

This chain links TRBV11-2 with TRBJ2-7, with D uncertain. The CDR3 is made up of 15 amino acids. V was shortened by 0 bases and J by 6 bases, with 15 bases between the two germline ends. Germline V gene sequence: CDR1 SGHAT, CDR2 FQNNGV. CDR3 sequence: CASSLDRISQPEQYF. The CDR3 DNA is TGTGCCAGCAGCTTAGATCGAATCTCCCAGCCCGAGCAGTACTTC. The variable domain in full, with the rest retrieved from reference TRBV11-2 and TRBJ2-7, is EAGVAQSPRYKIIEKRQSVAFWCNPISGHATLYWYQQILGQGPKLLIQFQNNGVVDDSQLPKDRFSAERLKGVDSTLKIQPAKLEDSAVYLCASSLDRISQPEQYFGPGTRLTVT.

The chain has TRBV28 and TRBJ2-7; 11 nucleotides line up with TRBD2. Germline lookup yields CDR1 MDHEN and CDR2 SYDVKM. CDR3 length equals 14 residues. The V and J ends lost 8 bases and 2 bases, in that order; junction bases with no gene match: 5. The CDR3 loop reads CASVGTSGTYEQYF. The CDR3 DNA reads TGTGCCAGCGTCGGGACTAGCGGAACCTACGAGCAGTACTTC.

The chain is built from TRBV5-1 and TRBJ1-1, with TRBD1 as a possible D gene (5 bases). V was shortened by 4 bases and J by 1 base, with 11 bases between the two germline ends. The CDR3 is made up of 14 amino acids. The germline V gene has CDR1 SGHRS and CDR2 YFSETQ. The CDR3 is CASSKTVGNTEAFF. The DNA for the CDR3 is TGCGCCAGCAGCAAGACAGTGGGGAACACTGAAGCTTTCTTT.

This clone was counted only a few times. The CDR3 spells CASSFQGQPQHF. CDR3 sequence (DNA): TGTGCCAGCAGCTTTCAGGGACAGCCCCAGCATTTT. This chain connects TRBV7-9 to TRBJ1-5, with D possibly being TRBD1 (5 bases). Germline V gene data show CDR1 as SEHNR and CDR2 as FQNEAQ (reference sequence). The CDR3 contains 12 residues. The V end lost 3 bases, the J end lost 7 bases, and 7 bases lay between the germline ends.

This chain uses TRBV7-2 with TRBJ2-1, with 8 bases that match TRBD2. With V trimmed by 8 bases and J by 1 base, 4 bases remained unmatched. Germline V CDR1 and CDR2: SGHTA, FQGNSA. The CDR3 has 14 amino acids. Here the CDR3 DNA reads TGTGCCAGCCCACGGGAGGGGTCCTACAATGAGCAGTTCTTC. Translated, it gives CASPREGSYNEQFF.

The V call is TRBV5-4, the J call TRBJ2-7; D may match TRBD1 or TRBD2 (5 bases each). The V gene lost 0 bases and the J gene lost 2 bases, with 12 bases spanning the gap. The CDR3 spans 15 residues. Germline CDR1 and CDR2: SGHNT and YYREEE (reference sequence). This CDR3 reads CASSLGGGLAYEQYF. The CDR3 coding sequence is TGTGCCAGCAGCTTGGGGGGCGGACTGGCCTACGAGCAGTACTTC.

The chain employs TRBV4-2 and TRBJ1-1; possibly TRBD1 for D (6 bases). The germline V gene encodes CDR1 LGHNA and CDR2 YNFKEQ. V was cut by 1 base and J by 6 bases, with 15 bases left in between. The length of the CDR3 is 15 residues. The CDR3 reads CASSQAYRDWAEAFF. In DNA, the CDR3 is TGTGCCAGCAGCCAAGCTTACAGGGATTGGGCTGAAGCTTTCTTT.

With regard to this clone: This clone may be a read error of a much larger clone one base away. Other DNA sequences in this sample translate to the same CDR3. The chain couples TRBV19 to TRBJ1-4; the match to TRBD1 covers 7 bases. The CDR3 runs to 15 residues. CDR1 and CDR2 from the germline V gene are LNHDA and SQIVND (reference sequence). Written as DNA, the CDR3 is TGTGCCAGTAGTCTTCTGGACAGGAAGAAAGAAAAACTGTTTTTC. This codes for CASSLLDRKKEKLFF.

The CDR3 here is CASSPPLGSAYNEQFF. CDR3 sequence (DNA): TGTGCCAGCAGCCCACCCCTCGGTTCCGCCTACAATGAGCAGTTCTTC. The rearrangement joins TRBV7-9 to TRBJ2-1; D unresolved. The CDR3 runs to 16 residues. With 5 bases removed from V and 2 bases from J, the gap between germline ends came to 16 bases. CDR1 SEHNR and CDR2 FQNEAQ come from the germline V gene (reference sequence).

This clone showed up just a few times. This sequence joins TRBV7-2 and TRBJ1-1; TRBD1 might be the D (6 bases). V lost 10 bases and J 0 bases, leaving 12 bases between the germline ends. The germline V gene has CDR1 SGHTA and CDR2 FQGNSA. The CDR3 consists of 13 residues. CDR3 DNA sequence: TGTGCCACAGCACAGGGAGTGAACACTGAAGCTTTCTTT. Amino acid sequence: CATAQGVNTEAFF.

The J gene is TRBJ2-2, the V gene TRBV2, with 8 bases matching TRBD1. V was clipped by 7 bases and J by 2 bases; unmatched bases: 3. The CDR3 has 14 amino acids. The germline V gene has CDR1 SNHLY and CDR2 FYNNEI. The CDR3 loop reads CASKDRVNTGELFF. The CDR3 nucleotides read TGTGCCAGCAAGGACAGGGTCAACACCGGGGAGCTGTTTTTT.

The chain has TRBV6-6 and TRBJ2-2; tentatively, D is TRBD1 (6 bases). The CDR3 runs 15 residues. Trimming shortened V by 3 bases and J by 4 bases, and 12 bases separated the two germline ends. Germline V gene lookup returns CDR1 MNHNY and CDR2 SVGAGI (reference sequence). CDR3 nucleotide sequence: TGTGCCAGCAGTTATACGTCCAGGGGCACCGGGGAGCTGTTTTTT. Translated, it gives CASSYTSRGTGELFF.

This chain links TRBV6-5 with TRBJ2-7; 11 nucleotides match TRBD1. J lost 3 bases, V lost 7 bases, and 5 bases had no gene match. This CDR3 spans 14 amino acids. Germline V gives CDR1 MNHEY, CDR2 SVGAGI. The CDR3, as DNA: TGTGCCAGCACCTTCGGGACAGGGGGCTACGAGCAGTACTTC. Translated: CASTFGTGGYEQYF.

This chain connects TRBV1 to TRBJ2-4; TRBD2 was called by the table and not checked on the DNA. TRBV1 represents a pseudogene. The CDR3 is 18 residues long. The CDR3 coding sequence is TGCACCAGCAGCCAAGGCCGGCTAGCGGGGCTAGCCAAAAACATTCAGTACTTC. As protein: CTSSQGRLAGLAKNIQYF.

J is TRBJ1-2 and V is TRBV9; 7 bases are a match to TRBD1. V gave up 1 base and J gave up 0 bases; unmatched junction bases: 6. The CDR3 length is 16 residues. Germline-derived CDR1 and CDR2 are SGDLS and YYNGEE. CDR3 nucleotide sequence: TGTGCCAGCAGCGTAAACAGGGGTCATACTAACTATGGCTACACCTTC. This gives the protein CASSVNRGHTNYGYTF.

The table lists this clone with a few counts. The chain joins TRBV7-9 to TRBJ2-5; no reliable D call. The germline gives CDR1 SEHNR, CDR2 FQNEAQ (reference sequence). Trimming cost V 8 bases and J 1 base, with 11 bases left between them. The CDR3 has 13 residues. CDR3 loop: CASAVYSQETQYF. CDR3 DNA: TGTGCCAGCGCTGTATACTCCCAAGAGACCCAGTACTTC.